These T cell receptor beta chains were read from a single sample in a study of blood T cell repertoires in COVID-19. Clones were read by immunoSEQ multiplex PCR, and TCRdb kept only the in-frame ones, dropping some. The sample has more than 200,000 clones, roughly 80% seen once. Sequencing was carried out using peripheral blood. Every receptor here comes from a woman older than 75 with acute or convalescent COVID-19. The CDR3 runs from the conserved cysteine through the conserved F or W. D genes are given only for firm matches. Rows give clone size only sometimes, using once, few, many, or a class for an expanded clone.

J,V,D,size,DNA,CDR3
TRBJ1-4,TRBV2,.,.,TGTGCCAGCAGTGAAAGGGAGACGACAACTAATGAAAAACTGTTTTTT,CASSERETTTNEKLFF
TRBJ1-2,TRBV19,.,.,TGTGCCAGTAGTGCCACCCGGACAGCTAACTATGGCTACACCTTC,CASSATRTANYGYTF
TRBJ2-7,TRBV20-1,TRBD2,.,TGCAGTGCTAGTACCGGACTAGCGGGAGCGGACGAGCAGTACTTC,CSASTGLAGADEQYF
TRBJ2-3,TRBV7-6,TRBD2,few,TGTGCCAGCAGCTTTGTAGGCGGGGGGGTTGAAGATACGCAGTATTTT,CASSFVGGGVEDTQYF
TRBJ1-1,TRBV29-1,TRBD1,.,TGCAGCGTTAACGGGTATCGTACAGGGGCAGTTTTTGTGAACACTGAAGCTTTCTTT,CSVNGYRTGAVFVNTEAFF
TRBJ1-1,TRBV19,TRBD1,.,TGTGCCAGTAGGCCCCGACAGGGGGCGTCTTTCTTT,CASRPRQGASFF
TRBJ1-1,TRBV5-1,TRBD1,.,TGCGCCAGCAGCTTGCGACAGGGGAACACTGAAGCTTTCTTT,CASSLRQGNTEAFF
TRBJ2-7,TRBV7-9,.,once,TGTGCCAGCAGCTTATTAAGTGTTGCGGGTTACGAGCAGTACTTC,CASSLLSVAGYEQYF
TRBJ1-5,TRBV27,TRBD1,.,TGTGCCAGCAGTTTGGAGGGGGCCGGCAATCAGCCCCAGCATTTT,CASSLEGAGNQPQHF
TRBJ2-3,TRBV19,.,.,TGTGCCAGTAGTATCGACATTGGCGCAGATACGCAGTATTTT,CASSIDIGADTQYF
TRBJ1-2,TRBV5-8,.,.,TGTGCCAGCAGCTTCAAAAACTATGGCTACACCTTC,CASSFKNYGYTF
TRBJ1-1,TRBV5-5,.,.,TGTGCCAGCAGCCATCAGTCCAGGAACACTGAAGCTTTCTTT,CASSHQSRNTEAFF
TRBJ2-7,TRBV5-6,.,.,TGTGCCAGCAGCTTGGGCAGTACGCGGAACGAGCAGTACTTC,CASSLGSTRNEQYF
TRBJ1-1,TRBV9,.,.,TGTGCCAGCAGACCCCCGGCAGGGACAAGAGCTTTCTTT,CASRPPAGTRAFF
TRBJ1-3,TRBV6-5,.,.,TGTGCCAGCAGCCGCAGGGTCTCAGCGGGAAACACCATATATTTT,CASSRRVSAGNTIYF
TRBJ1-1,TRBV29-1,TRBD1,few,TGCAGCGTTGAGGGGACAGGGTATTCGGAAGCTTTCTTT,CSVEGTGYSEAFF
TRBJ2-5,TRBV2,TRBD2,.,TGTGCCAGCAGTGCCCGGGGGGGCCGGGGAGAGACCCAGTACTTC,CASSARGGRGETQYF
TRBJ1-1,TRBV19,TRBD1,.,TGTGCCAGTAGCTCAACAGGGGGTGGGACTGAAGCTTTCTTT,CASSSTGGGTEAFF